The 6 T cell receptor beta chains below all came from one sample that was sequenced in a study of patients and donors after allogeneic stem cell transplantation. TCRdb reanalysed the RT-PCR reads using MiXCR and keeps one entry per CDR3 protein. The sample carries approximately 430,000 distinct CDR3 sequences, 16% recorded once. The sequenced sample consisted of blood, either unsorted or a sorted T cell fraction (not recorded which). The receptors come from a human donor who was either an allogeneic HSCT recipient or a stem cell or donor lymphocyte infusion donor (not recorded which). It is not recorded whose cells these are; they may come from a transplant donor.

This clonotype was picked up many times. The chain is built from TRBV4-1 and TRBJ1-2, with unresolved D. V lost 0 bases and J lost 9, with 14 bases in between. CDR1 and CDR2 from the germline V gene are MGHRA and YSYEKL. The CDR3 runs 14 residues. CDR3 nucleotides: TGCGCCAGCAGCCAAGATCGGGCAATCAAACGCTACACCTTC. Residues: CASSQDRAIKRYTF.

CDR3 DNA sequence: TGCAGCGTTGAAGTTTCGAGGAGCGGAGAATCGATCGAGCAGTACTTC. Amino acids: CSVEVSRSGESIEQYF. The chain has TRBV29-1 and TRBJ2-7; weak D call: TRBD2 (5 bases). CDR3 length: 16 residues. Trimming pared 1 base from V and 6 bases from J, leaving 22 bases between. Germline V CDR1 and CDR2: SQVTM, ANQGSEA.

This clonotype was detected a few times. This chain uses TRBV4-1 with TRBJ2-5; a weak D match, TRBD1 (6 bases). Trimming cost V 4 bases and J 4 bases, with 13 bases left between them. The CDR3 totals 14 residues. CDR1 is MGHRA and CDR2 is YSYEKL in the germline V gene. The CDR3 nucleotides read TGCGCCAGCAGCCTACAGGGATTCGGAGAGACCCAGTACTTC. This translates into CASSLQGFGETQYF.

This clonotype was counted a few times. This chain uses TRBV6-1 with TRBJ2-3, with 8 bases lining up with TRBD1. Losses at the gene ends were 6 bases for V and 0 bases for J; bases not matched to a gene: 8. Per germline, CDR1 MNHNS and CDR2 SASEGT. The CDR3 extends over 16 amino acids. DNA of the CDR3: TGTGCCAGCAGCGGCCGACAGGGGAAAAGCACAGATACGCAGTATTTT. Amino acids: CASSGRQGKSTDTQYF.

The chain links TRBV7-8 to TRBJ1-2; D unresolved. Trimming removed 7 bases at V and 6 bases at J, with 12 bases between. The CDR3 loop spans 12 amino acids. Germline V CDR1 and CDR2: SGHVS, FQNEAQ. CDR3 region: CASMGRTDGYTF. The CDR3 DNA reads TGTGCCAGCATGGGAAGGACCGATGGCTACACCTTC.

This chain connects TRBV20-1 to TRBJ2-5; D uncertain. CDR3 length: 14 residues. Looked up from germline, CDR1 is DFQATT and CDR2 is SNEGSKA (reference sequence). V lost 1 base to trimming and J lost 10 bases, with 19 bases between them. CDR3 loop: CSARARNIIGNQYF. CDR3 coding DNA: TGCAGTGCTAGAGCCCGGAATATCATAGGAAACCAGTACTTC.